This T cell receptor (beta chain) was documented in a study of OX40 agonist ivuxolimab in advanced cancers. No patient had autoimmune disease or received systemic immunosuppression. The study's findings and limits: Clonal expansion from baseline to week 6 occurred in both CD4+ and CD8+ T cells.

A single count supports this clone. Its antigen is unknown. CDR1 and CDR2 (germline): SGHNT, YENEEA. V lost 2 bases to trimming and J lost 4 bases, with 12 bases between them. This CDR3 has 14 amino acids. Measured with immunoSEQ multiplex PCR; TCRdb has only the in-frame clones, and not every one. Of around 90,000 clones listed, over 75% are singletons. The sequencing here drew on CD4+ or CD8+ T cells sorted from blood, taken in a trial of the OX40 agonist ivuxolimab. The chain links TRBV11-3 to TRBJ2-7; D gene uncertain. The TCR originated in an adult with an advanced solid tumor such as melanoma, head and neck, liver or kidney cancer. CDR3 sequence: CASSLHSAAYEQYF. The CDR3, as DNA: TGTGCCAGCAGCTTACACTCGGCCGCGTACGAGCAGTACTTC.